Described below is a single T cell receptor beta chain sequence and its context. The data derive from a study of T cells expressing NK-cell markers. Using the 5' RACE reads, TCRdb records one entry per CDR3 protein without DNA. Its clone listing holds roughly 280,000 distinct CDR3 sequences. Germline-derived CDR1 and CDR2 are MNHNS and SASEGT. CDR3 length equals 18 residues. The sequence came from a man younger than 35 in good health. Sample: blood T cells: a sorted CD56 or NKG2C T cell subset, CD4+ or CD8+ T cells, or bulk PBMC T cells (not recorded which). The genes are TRBV6-1 and TRBJ2-7; TCRdb lists TRBD2, though no DNA is available to test this call. The CDR3 region is CASRMTSGRALYSYEQYF.